The entry that follows covers one TCR beta chain sequence. The germline CDR1 and CDR2 sequences are PRHDT and FYEKMQ (reference sequence). Trimming stripped 4 bases from V and 2 bases from J, with 13 bases between. The CDR3 has 15 residues. The sample is drawn from a study of CD8 T cells in Susac syndrome. Turning to the study itself: At blood draw, Susac syndrome patients were therapy-naive, on corticosteroids, or on intravenous immunoglobulin alone.

A quantity of about 0.45 to 1 ug RNA underwent reverse transcription using random hexamers. Each CDR3 protein is one row after TCRdb ran MiXCR on the immunoSEQ multiplex PCR reads. The sample yields over 140,000 distinct CDR3 sequences, 85% to 95% seen once. This sequence originates from a human donor with Susac syndrome. Sequencing used CD4+ T cells from PBMCs. The chain joins TRBV13 to TRBJ2-3; TRBD1 or TRBD2 may be the D gene (5 bases each). The CDR3, as DNA: TGTGCCAGCAGCTCCCTCGGGGCCTACACAGATACGCAGTATTTT. Translation gives CASSSLGAYTDTQYF.